This TCR beta chain was identified in a study of T cells in Graves' hyperthyroidism and ophthalmopathy. Amplified TCR beta CDR3 regions came from RNA transcripts. A first-round RT-PCR of the TCR CDR3 used the HTBI primer set. TCRdb ran MiXCR on the multiplex PCR reads and lists one entry per CDR3 protein. The sample includes hundreds of thousands of distinct CDR3 sequences, about 15% of them seen just once. The ends were cut back, 2 bases at V and 0 bases at J, with 7 bases in the middle. This CDR3 is 14 amino acids long. CDR1 and CDR2 from the germline V gene are SGHKS and YYEKEE (reference sequence). This clonotype was counted ten times or more. Source material for PBMCs was around 10 ml fresh peripheral blood.

The sequenced sample consisted of blood. The chain uses TRBV5-5 and TRBJ2-3; possibly TRBD1 or TRBD2 for D (5 bases each). This receptor was identified in a woman aged 25 to 39 with Graves' hyperthyroidism that later progressed to Graves' ophthalmopathy. The CDR3 region is CASSLRDSTDTQYF. The CDR3, as DNA: TGTGCCAGCAGCTTACGGGACAGCACAGATACGCAGTATTTT.